This T cell receptor beta chain comes out of a study of cytomegalovirus exposure and HLA in healthy donors. Findings and limits, study-wide: Researchers reported that a few CMV-associated chains were confirmed in vitro as CMV antigen-specific. Reports indicated that the classifier achieved high specificity and sensitivity in diagnosing cytomegalovirus status.

Only in-frame clones appear in the TCRdb table, and some are missing; sequencing was by immunoSEQ multiplex PCR. The table shows roughly 150,000 clones, with roughly nine tenths occurring only once. V gave up 3 bases and J gave up 8 bases, with 14 bases separating them. Germline V gene sequence: CDR1 SGDLS, CDR2 YYNGEE. The CDR3 runs to 13 residues. Notes on this clone: No antigen is known for it.

The TCR originated in a young man in good health and CMV-seronegative. The source material was PBMCs. This sequence joins TRBV9 and TRBJ1-1; possible D gene TRBD1, 6 bases. The CDR3 DNA reads as TGTGCCAGCAGCGGAACAGGGTGGGGGGAAGCTTTCTTT. It specifies CASSGTGWGEAFF.